The T cell receptor beta chain under discussion was sequenced for a study of T cell responses to AZD1222 COVID-19 vaccine. Germline assignment: CDR1 SGHVS and CDR2 FQNEAQ. V lost 0 bases, J lost 11 bases, and 13 bases lay in between. CDR3 length: 13 residues. Produced via immunoSEQ multiplex PCR; TCRdb's table is partial and in-frame only. This table has about 120,000 clones, more than 80% appearing once. For this clone: Antigen specificity is unknown.

Overall study results and limits: There were repertoire samples only from the period after the peak T cell response. Just a handful of AZD1222 recipients were seropositive at baseline. Dominant CD4 TCR responses targeted spike regions 160-218 and 743-854. The donor cohort was predominantly white British with a female majority, and clonal diversity may have been underestimated.

The chain uses TRBV7-8 and TRBJ1-1; D call uncertain. This material consisted of peripheral blood, taken 28 days after the second dose of the MenACWY control vaccine. The clonotype was recovered from an adult who received the MenACWY meningococcal vaccine as a control. CDR3 region: CASSLAWGYLAFF. For the CDR3, the DNA is TGTGCCAGCAGCTTAGCTTGGGGATATCTGGCTTTCTTT.